These 4 T cell receptor beta chains were sequenced from one sample in a study of T cell changes during pregnancy in multiple sclerosis. Generated by immunoSEQ multiplex PCR, the TCRdb table keeps only in-frame clones and is missing some. The sample lists around 13,000 clones, about 87% seen once, with around 7.7% in the top ten. The sample was CD8+ T cells from peripheral blood mononuclear cells, taken in the second trimester of pregnancy. These receptors were taken from a female donor in good health, enrolled as a control in a pregnancy study.

This chain joins TRBV5-6 and TRBJ1-1; no definite D call. Trimming pared 1 base from V and 4 bases from J, leaving 17 bases between. Germline V lookup: CDR1 SGHDT, CDR2 YYEEEE. This CDR3 has 16 amino acids. The CDR3 coding sequence is TGTGCCAGCAGCTTGATCACCGGGGAGGGCCGCACTGAAGCTTTCTTT. It codes for CASSLITGEGRTEAFF.

In DNA form, the CDR3 reads TGTGCCAGCAGCTTAGGGCGGGAGATCGGTGAGCAGTTCTTC. This translates into CASSLGREIGEQFF. The J gene is TRBJ2-1, the V gene TRBV11-3; 7 nucleotides agree with TRBD2. The germline V gene encodes CDR1 SGHNT and CDR2 YENEEA. Trimming removed 1 base from V and 9 bases from J; junction bases left unmatched: 6. The CDR3 length is 14 residues.

This chain links TRBV16 with TRBJ1-1, with D uncertain. CDR3 length: 12 residues. Germline CDR1 and CDR2: KGHSY and FQNENV. Trimming cost V 3 bases and J 5 bases, with 7 bases left between them. CDR3: CASSHQLTEAFF. CDR3 sequence (DNA): TGTGCCAGCAGCCATCAACTTACTGAAGCTTTCTTT.

The CDR3 DNA is TGTGCCACCAGCAGAGAAGCGGAGGCCTACAATGAGCAGTTCTTC. Protein product: CATSREAEAYNEQFF. The chain employs TRBV15 and TRBJ2-1, with D tentatively TRBD2 (5 bases). Germline CDR1 is LNHNV and CDR2 is YYDKDF (reference sequence). The V end was cut by 0 bases, the J end by 2 bases, with 8 bases between. CDR3 length equals 15 residues.